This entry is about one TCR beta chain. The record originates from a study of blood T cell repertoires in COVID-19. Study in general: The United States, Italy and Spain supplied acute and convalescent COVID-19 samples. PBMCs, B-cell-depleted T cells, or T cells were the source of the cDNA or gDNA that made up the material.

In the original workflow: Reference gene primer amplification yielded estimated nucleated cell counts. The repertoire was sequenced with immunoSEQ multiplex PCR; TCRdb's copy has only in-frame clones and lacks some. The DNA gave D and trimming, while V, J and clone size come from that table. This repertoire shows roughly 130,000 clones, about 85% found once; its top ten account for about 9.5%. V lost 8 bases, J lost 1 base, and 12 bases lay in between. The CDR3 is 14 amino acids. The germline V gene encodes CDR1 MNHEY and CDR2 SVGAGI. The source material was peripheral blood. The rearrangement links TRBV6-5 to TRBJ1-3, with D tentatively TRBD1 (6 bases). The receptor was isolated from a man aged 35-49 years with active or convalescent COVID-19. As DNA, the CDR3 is TGTGCCAGCTCCACAGGACAGTCTGGAAACACCATATATTTT. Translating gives CASSTGQSGNTIYF.